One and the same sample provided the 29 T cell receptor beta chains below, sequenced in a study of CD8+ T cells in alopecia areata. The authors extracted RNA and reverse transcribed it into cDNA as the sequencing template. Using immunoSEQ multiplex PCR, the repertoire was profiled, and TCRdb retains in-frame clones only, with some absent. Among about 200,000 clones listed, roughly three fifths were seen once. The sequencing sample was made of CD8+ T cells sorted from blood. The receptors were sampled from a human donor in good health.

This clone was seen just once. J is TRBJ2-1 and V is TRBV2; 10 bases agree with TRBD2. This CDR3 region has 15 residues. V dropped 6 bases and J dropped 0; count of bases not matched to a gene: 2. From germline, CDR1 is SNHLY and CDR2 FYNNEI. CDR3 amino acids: CASRLAGSSYNEQFF. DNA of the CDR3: TGTGCCAGCAGACTAGCGGGGAGCTCCTACAATGAGCAGTTCTTC.

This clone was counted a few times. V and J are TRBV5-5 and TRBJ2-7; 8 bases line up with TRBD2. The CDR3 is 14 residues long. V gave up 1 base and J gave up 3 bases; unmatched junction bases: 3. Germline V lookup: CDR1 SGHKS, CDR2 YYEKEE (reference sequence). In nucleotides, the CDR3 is TGTGCCAGCAGCTTGAGGCGGGGGGACTACGAGCAGTACTTC. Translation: CASSLRRGDYEQYF.

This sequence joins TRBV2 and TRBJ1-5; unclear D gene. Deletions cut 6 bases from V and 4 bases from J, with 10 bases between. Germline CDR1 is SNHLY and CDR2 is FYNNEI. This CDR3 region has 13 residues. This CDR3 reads CASRAGPNQPQHF. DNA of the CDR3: TGTGCCAGCAGGGCCGGCCCGAATCAGCCCCAGCATTTT.

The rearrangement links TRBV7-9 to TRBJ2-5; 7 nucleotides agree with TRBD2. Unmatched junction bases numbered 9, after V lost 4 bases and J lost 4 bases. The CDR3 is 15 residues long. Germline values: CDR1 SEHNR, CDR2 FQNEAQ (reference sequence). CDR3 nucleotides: TGTGCCAGCAGCTCTCGAGGGAGGGATGGAGAGACCCAGTACTTC. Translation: CASSSRGRDGETQYF.

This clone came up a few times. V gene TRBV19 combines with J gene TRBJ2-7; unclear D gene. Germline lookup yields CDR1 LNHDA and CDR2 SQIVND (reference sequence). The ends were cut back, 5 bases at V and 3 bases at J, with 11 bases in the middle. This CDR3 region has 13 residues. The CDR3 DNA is TGTGCCAGTAGTCCCGGGTTGAACTACGAGCAGTACTTC. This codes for CASSPGLNYEQYF. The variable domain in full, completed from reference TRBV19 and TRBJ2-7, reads DGGITQSPKYLFRKEGQNVTLSCEQNLNHDAMYWYRQDPGQGLRLIYYSQIVNDFQKGDIAEGYSVSREKKESFPLTVTSAQKNPTAFYLCASSPGLNYEQYFGPGTRLTVT.

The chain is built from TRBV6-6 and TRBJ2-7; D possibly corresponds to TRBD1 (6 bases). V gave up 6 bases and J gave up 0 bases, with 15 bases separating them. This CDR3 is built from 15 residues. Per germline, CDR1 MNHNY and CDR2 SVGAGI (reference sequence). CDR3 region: CASSHPPDSSYEQYF. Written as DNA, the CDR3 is TGTGCCAGCAGCCACCCCCCGGACAGCTCCTACGAGCAGTACTTC.

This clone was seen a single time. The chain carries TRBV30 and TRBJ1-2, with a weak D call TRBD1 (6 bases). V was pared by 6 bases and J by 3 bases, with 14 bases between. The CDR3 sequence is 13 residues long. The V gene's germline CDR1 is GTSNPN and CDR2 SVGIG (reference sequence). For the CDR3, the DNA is TGTGCCTGTAGGGAACAGGGCTACTATGGCTACACCTTC. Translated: CACREQGYYGYTF.

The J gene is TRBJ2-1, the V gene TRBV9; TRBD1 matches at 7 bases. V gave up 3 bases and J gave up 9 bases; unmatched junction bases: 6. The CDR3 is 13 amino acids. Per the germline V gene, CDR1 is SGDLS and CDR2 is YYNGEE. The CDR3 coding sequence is TGTGCCAGCAGCGCCTTAGAGGGGGCTGAGCAGTTCTTC. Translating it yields CASSALEGAEQFF. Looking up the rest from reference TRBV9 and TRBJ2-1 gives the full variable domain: DSGVTQTPKHLITATGQRVTLRCSPRSGDLSVYWYQQSLDQGLQFLIQYYNGEERAKGNILERFSAQQFPDLHSELNLSSLELGDSALYFCASSALEGAEQFFGPGTRLTVL.

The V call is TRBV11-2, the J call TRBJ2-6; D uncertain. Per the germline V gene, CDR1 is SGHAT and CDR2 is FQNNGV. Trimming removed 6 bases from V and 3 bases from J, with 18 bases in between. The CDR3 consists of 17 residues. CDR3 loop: CASSLNWILGGANVLTF. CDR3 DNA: TGTGCCAGCAGTCTAAACTGGATCTTAGGTGGGGCCAACGTCCTGACTTTC.

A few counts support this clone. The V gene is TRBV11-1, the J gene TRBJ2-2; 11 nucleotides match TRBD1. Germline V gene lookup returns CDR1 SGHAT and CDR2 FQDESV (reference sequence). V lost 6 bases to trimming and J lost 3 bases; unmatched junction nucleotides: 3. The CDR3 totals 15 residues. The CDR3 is CASRRDRGYTGELFF. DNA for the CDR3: TGTGCCAGCAGAAGGGACAGGGGGTACACCGGGGAGCTGTTTTTT.

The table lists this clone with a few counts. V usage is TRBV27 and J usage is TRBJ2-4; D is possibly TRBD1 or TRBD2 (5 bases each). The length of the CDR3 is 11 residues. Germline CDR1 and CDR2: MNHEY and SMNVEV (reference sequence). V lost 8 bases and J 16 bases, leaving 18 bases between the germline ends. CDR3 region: CASVVGTTIYF. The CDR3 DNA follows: TGTGCCAGCGTAGTGGGGACGACAATCTACTTC.

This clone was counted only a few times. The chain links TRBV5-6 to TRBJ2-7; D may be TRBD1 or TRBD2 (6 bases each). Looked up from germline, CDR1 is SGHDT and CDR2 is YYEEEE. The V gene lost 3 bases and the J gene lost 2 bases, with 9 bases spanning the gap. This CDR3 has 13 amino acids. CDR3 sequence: CASSSGGTYEQYF. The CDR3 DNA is TGTGCCAGCAGCTCCGGGGGCACCTACGAGCAGTACTTC. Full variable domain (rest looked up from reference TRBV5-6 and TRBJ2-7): DAGVTQSPTHLIKTRGQQVTLRCSPKSGHDTVSWYQQALGQGPQFIFQYYEEEERQRGNFPDRFSGHQFPNYSSELNVNALLLGDSALYLCASSSGGTYEQYFGPGTRLTVT.

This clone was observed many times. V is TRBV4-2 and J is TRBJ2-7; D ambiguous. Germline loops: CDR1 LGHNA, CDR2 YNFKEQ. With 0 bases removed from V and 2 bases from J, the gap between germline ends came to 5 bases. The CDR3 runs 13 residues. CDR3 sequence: CASSQDPPYEQYF. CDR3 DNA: TGTGCCAGCAGCCAAGACCCCCCCTACGAGCAGTACTTC.

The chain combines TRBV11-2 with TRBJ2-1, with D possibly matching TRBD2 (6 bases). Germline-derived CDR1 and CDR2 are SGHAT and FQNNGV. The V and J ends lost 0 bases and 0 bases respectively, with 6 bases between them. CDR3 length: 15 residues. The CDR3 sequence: CASSLDGGSYNEQFF. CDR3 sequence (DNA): TGTGCCAGCAGCTTAGACGGGGGCTCCTACAATGAGCAGTTCTTC.

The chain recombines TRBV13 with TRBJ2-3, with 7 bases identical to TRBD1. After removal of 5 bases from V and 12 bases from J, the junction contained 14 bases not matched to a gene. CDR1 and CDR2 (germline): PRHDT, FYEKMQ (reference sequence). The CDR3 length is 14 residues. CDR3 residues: CASSPTPRGSHQYF. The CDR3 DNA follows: TGTGCCAGCAGCCCCACCCCCAGGGGGTCTCACCAGTATTTT.

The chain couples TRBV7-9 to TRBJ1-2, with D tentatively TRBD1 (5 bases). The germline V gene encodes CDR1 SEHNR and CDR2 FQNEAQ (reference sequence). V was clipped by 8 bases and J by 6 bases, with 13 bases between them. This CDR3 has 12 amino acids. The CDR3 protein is CASRPGTNGYTF. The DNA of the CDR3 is TGTGCCAGCCGTCCGGGGACGAATGGCTACACCTTC.

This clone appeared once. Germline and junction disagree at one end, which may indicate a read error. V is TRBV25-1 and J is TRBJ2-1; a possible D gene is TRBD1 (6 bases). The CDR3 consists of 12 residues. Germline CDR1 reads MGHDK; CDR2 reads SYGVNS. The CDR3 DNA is TGTGCCAGGGGGGAACAGGGAAATGGGCAGTTCTTC. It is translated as CARGEQGNGQFF.

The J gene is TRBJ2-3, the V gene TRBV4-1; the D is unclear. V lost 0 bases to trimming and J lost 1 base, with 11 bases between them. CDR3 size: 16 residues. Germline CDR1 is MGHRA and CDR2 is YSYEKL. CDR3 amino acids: CASSQEGPPGTDTQYF. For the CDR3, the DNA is TGCGCCAGCAGCCAAGAAGGACCTCCCGGCACAGATACGCAGTATTTT.

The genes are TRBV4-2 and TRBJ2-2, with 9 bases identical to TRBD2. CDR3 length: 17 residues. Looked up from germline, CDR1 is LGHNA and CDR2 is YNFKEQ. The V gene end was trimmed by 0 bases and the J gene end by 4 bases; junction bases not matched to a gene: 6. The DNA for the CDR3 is TGTGCCAGCAGCCAAGAGGTGCGGGGGGGCCGCACCGGGGAGCTGTTTTTT. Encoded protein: CASSQEVRGGRTGELFF.

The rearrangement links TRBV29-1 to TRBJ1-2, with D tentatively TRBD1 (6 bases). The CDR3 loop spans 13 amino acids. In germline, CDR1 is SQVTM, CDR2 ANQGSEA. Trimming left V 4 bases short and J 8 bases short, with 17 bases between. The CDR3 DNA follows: TGCAGCGTTGTTCCAGGGGCCGCGGAGGGCTACACCTTC. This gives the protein CSVVPGAAEGYTF.

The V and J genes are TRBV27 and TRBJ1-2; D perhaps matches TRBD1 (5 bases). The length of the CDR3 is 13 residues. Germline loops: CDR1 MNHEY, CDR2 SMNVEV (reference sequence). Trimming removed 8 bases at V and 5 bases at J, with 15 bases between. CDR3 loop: CASSPGEGYGYTF. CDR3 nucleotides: TGTGCCAGCTCGCCGGGGGAGGGGTATGGCTACACCTTC.

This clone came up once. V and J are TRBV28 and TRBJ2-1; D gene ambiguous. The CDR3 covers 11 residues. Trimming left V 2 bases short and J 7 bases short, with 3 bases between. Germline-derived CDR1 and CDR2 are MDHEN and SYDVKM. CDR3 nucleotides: TGTGCCAGCAGTTTAGTTAATGAGCAGTTCTTC. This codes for CASSLVNEQFF.

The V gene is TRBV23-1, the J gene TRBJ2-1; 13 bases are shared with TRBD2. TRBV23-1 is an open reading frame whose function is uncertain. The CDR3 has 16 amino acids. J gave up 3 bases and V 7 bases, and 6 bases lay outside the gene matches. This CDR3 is CASTRLAGGYYNEQFF. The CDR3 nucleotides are TGCGCCAGCACTAGACTAGCGGGGGGTTACTACAATGAGCAGTTCTTC.

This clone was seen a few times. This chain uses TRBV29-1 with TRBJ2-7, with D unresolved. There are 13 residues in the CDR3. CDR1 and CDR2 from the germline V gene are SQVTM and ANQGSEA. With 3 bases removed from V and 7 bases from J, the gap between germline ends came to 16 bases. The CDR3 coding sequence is TGCAGCGTTGAGGCCCGGCGGACCGGGGAGCAGTACTTC. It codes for CSVEARRTGEQYF.

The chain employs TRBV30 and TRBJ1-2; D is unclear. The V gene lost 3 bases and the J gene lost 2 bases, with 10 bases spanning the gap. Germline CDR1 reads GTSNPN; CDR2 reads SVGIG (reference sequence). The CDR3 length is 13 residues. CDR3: CAWSRQVNYGYTF. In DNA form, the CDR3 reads TGTGCCTGGAGCCGCCAGGTGAACTATGGCTACACCTTC.

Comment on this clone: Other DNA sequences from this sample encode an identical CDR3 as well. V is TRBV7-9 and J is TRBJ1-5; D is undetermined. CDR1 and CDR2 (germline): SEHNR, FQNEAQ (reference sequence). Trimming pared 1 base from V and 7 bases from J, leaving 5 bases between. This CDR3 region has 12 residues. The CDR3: CASSLGGQPQHF. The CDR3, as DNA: TGTGCCAGCAGCTTAGGTGGCCAGCCCCAGCATTTT.

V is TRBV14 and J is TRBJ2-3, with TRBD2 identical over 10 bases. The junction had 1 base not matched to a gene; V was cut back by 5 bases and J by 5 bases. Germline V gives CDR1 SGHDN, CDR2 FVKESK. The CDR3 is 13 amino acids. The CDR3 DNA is TGTGCCAGCAGCTGGACTAGCGGAGATACGCAGTATTTT. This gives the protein CASSWTSGDTQYF.

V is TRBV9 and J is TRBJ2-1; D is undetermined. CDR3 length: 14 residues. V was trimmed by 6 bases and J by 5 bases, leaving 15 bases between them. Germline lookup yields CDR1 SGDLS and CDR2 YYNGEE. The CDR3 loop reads CASTLPPANNEQFF. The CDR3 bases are TGTGCCAGCACCCTCCCTCCGGCCAACAATGAGCAGTTCTTC.

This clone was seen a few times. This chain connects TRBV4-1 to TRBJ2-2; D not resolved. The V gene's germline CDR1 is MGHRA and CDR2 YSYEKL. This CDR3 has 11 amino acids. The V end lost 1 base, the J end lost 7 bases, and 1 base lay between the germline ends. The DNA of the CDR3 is TGCGCCAGCAGCCAAGTCGGGGAGCTGTTTTTT. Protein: CASSQVGELFF.